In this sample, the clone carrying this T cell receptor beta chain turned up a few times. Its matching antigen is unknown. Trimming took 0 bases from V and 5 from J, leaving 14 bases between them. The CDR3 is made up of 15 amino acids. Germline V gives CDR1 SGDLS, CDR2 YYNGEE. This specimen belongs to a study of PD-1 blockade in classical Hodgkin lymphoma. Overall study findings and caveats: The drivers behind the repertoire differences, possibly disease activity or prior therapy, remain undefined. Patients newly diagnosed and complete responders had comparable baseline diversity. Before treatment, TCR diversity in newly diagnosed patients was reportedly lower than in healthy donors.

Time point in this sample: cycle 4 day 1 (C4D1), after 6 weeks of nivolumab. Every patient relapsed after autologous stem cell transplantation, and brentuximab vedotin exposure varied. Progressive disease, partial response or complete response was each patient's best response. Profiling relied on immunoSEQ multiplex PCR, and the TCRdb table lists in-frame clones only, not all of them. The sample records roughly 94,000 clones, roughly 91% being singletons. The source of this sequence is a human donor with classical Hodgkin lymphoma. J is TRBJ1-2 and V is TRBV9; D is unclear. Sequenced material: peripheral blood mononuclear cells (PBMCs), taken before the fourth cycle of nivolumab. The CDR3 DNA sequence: TGTGCCAGCAGCGTAGAATTGAGAATCCTATATGGCTACACCTTC. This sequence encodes CASSVELRILYGYTF.